This T cell receptor beta chain is drawn from a study of T cell responses to AZD1222 COVID-19 vaccine. Across the whole study: Pooled samples include second doses given at about 4 or 12 weeks.

A note on this clone: Antigen specificity is unknown.

General study findings and limits: It should be noted that donors were predominantly white British and more often female, and clonal diversity was possibly underestimated. Rises in breadth and depth of Spike-specific TCRs came after two AZD1222 doses. In all cases, repertoires were sampled only after the peak T cell response.

Sequencing was performed with immunoSEQ multiplex PCR; in TCRdb, only in-frame clones are kept and a portion is missing. Of 90,000 to 110,000 clones in the sample, around 90% were seen once. The CDR3 consists of 12 residues. The V gene's germline CDR1 is MGHDK and CDR2 SYGVNS. The ends were cut back, 6 bases at V and 3 bases at J, with 8 bases in the middle. The material was peripheral blood, obtained on day 0 of AZD1222 vaccination. This chain uses TRBV25-1 with TRBJ1-2; no clear D. The sequence was collected from an adult in good health. This CDR3 is CASSRTDYGYTF. CDR3 DNA sequence: TGTGCCAGCAGCCGGACGGACTATGGCTACACCTTC.